This T cell receptor (beta chain) was identified in a study of CD8 T cells in Susac syndrome. Notes on this clonotype: Its antigen is not known.

The CDR3 is made up of 19 amino acids. Germline V gives CDR1 MNHEY, CDR2 SVGAGI. The ends lost 4 bases at V and 3 bases at J; junction bases unmatched: 18. The study's findings and limits: As the study acknowledged, the number of individuals in its TCR sequencing and HLA analysis was relatively small.

TCR beta sequencing covered blood CD8+ and CD4+ T cells. Purification of the CD8+ and CD4+ T cells relied on negative isolation, and TEMRA cells underwent FACS enrichment. Random hexamers were used to reverse transcribe an amount of roughly 0.45 to 1 ug RNA. Across 54 Vbeta and 13 Jbeta, immunoSEQ multiplex PCR amplified TCR beta CDR3. TCRdb re-derived calls from the immunoSEQ multiplex PCR reads in MiXCR, one entry per CDR3 protein. This sample has about 90,000 distinct CDR3 sequences, with 90% to 95% found just once. The chain employs TRBV6-5 and TRBJ2-1, with 7 bases identical to TRBD1. The sample taken for sequencing was CD8+ T cells from PBMCs. This sequence originates from a human donor in good health. The CDR3 region has the DNA TGTGCCAGCAGTTTTTTTAAGGGGGCCGATACCTTACTCTACAATGAGCAGTTCTTC. Protein sequence: CASSFFKGADTLLYNEQFF.